The rows below give T cell receptor beta chains drawn from one sample of a study of blood T cell repertoires in COVID-19. Using immunoSEQ multiplex PCR, the repertoire was profiled, and TCRdb retains in-frame clones only, with some absent. The sample records roughly 160,000 clones, about 88% being singletons. What was sequenced was peripheral blood. The receptor source for this set is a woman in her forties or fifties with COVID-19, enrolled during active disease. The CDR3 runs from the conserved cysteine through the conserved F or W. The size of a clone is reported for some rows only, either as once, few or many, or as a class for expanded clones.

length: 16; size: -; V: TRBV6-1; J: TRBJ2-2; CDR3: CASSAPGGGVTGELFF
length: 14; size: -; V: TRBV7-2; J: TRBJ1-5; CDR3: CASSRVGGNQPQHF
length: 14; size: -; V: TRBV7-9; J: TRBJ1-3; CDR3: CASSLTYSGNTIYF
length: 18; size: -; V: TRBV19; J: TRBJ2-6; CDR3: CASSIVPGGSSGANVLTF
length: 13; size: few; V: TRBV7-9; J: TRBJ1-5; CDR3: CASSADRGQPQHF
length: 16; size: -; V: TRBV5-1; J: TRBJ2-3; CDR3: CASSLTTSGGLDTQYF
length: 15; size: -; V: TRBV4-2; J: TRBJ2-3; CDR3: CASSQDRGGSDTQYF
length: 16; size: -; V: TRBV4-1; J: TRBJ1-3; CDR3: CASSLPSGASGNTIYF
length: 13; size: -; V: TRBV6-6; J: TRBJ2-3; CDR3: CASGGTNKDTQYF
length: 14; size: -; V: TRBV7-9; J: TRBJ1-4; CDR3: CASSLGQGDEKLFF
length: 14; size: -; V: TRBV3-1/TRBV3-2; J: TRBJ1-5; CDR3: CASSPEQGNQPQHF
length: 11; size: -; V: TRBV20-1; J: TRBJ1-1; CDR3: CSASDSMGAFF
length: 12; size: -; V: TRBV28; J: TRBJ1-2; CDR3: CASQLGAGGYTF
length: 15; size: -; V: TRBV18; J: TRBJ1-4; CDR3: CASSPKQGTNEKLFF
length: 12; size: -; V: TRBV11-3; J: TRBJ2-1; CDR3: CASSLEGTRDFF
length: 12; size: -; V: TRBV6-1; J: TRBJ2-5; CDR3: CASSETKETQYF
length: 15; size: -; V: TRBV5-1; J: TRBJ1-2; CDR3: CASSLEGRGQGGYTF
length: 20; size: -; V: TRBV21-1; J: TRBJ2-3; CDR3: CASSKGRLTSGGASTDTQYF
length: 12; size: once; V: TRBV28; J: TRBJ1-1; CDR3: CASSQTGTEAFF
length: 15; size: -; V: TRBV18; J: TRBJ2-2; CDR3: CASSPLAGDTGELFF
length: 16; size: -; V: TRBV5-1; J: TRBJ2-1; CDR3: CASGSTSGGRHYEQFF
length: 13; size: -; V: TRBV29-1; J: TRBJ2-1; CDR3: CSSRSGGAHEQFF
length: 15; size: -; V: TRBV7-8; J: TRBJ2-6; CDR3: CASSLGQAGANVLTF
length: 13; size: -; V: TRBV28; J: TRBJ2-7; CDR3: CASGRPGTYEQYF
length: 13; size: -; V: TRBV12-5; J: TRBJ2-1; CDR3: CASGPGGYNEQFF
length: 17; size: few; V: TRBV6-2/TRBV6-3; J: TRBJ2-1; CDR3: CASSYSPVTGVYNEQFF
length: 14; size: -; V: TRBV11-1; J: TRBJ1-2; CDR3: CASSSRHPPDGYTF
length: 17; size: -; V: TRBV10-3; J: TRBJ1-3; CDR3: CAISESPGKSSGNTIYF
length: 13; size: -; V: TRBV2; J: TRBJ2-3; CDR3: CASSVGGDRPQYF
length: 13; size: -; V: TRBV19; J: TRBJ1-4; CDR3: CASRTDSNEKLFF
length: 16; size: -; V: TRBV19; J: TRBJ2-5; CDR3: CASSIVTGSTQETQYF
length: 15; size: few; V: TRBV19; J: TRBJ1-5; CDR3: CASSHTGVGNQPQHF
length: 13; size: -; V: TRBV7-2; J: TRBJ2-7; CDR3: CASSFTVAYEQYF
length: 12; size: -; V: TRBV27; J: TRBJ2-7; CDR3: CASSPPGQEQYF
length: 15; size: -; V: TRBV5-1; J: TRBJ1-5; CDR3: CASSFEGVGNQPQHF
length: 14; size: -; V: TRBV6-6; J: TRBJ1-1; CDR3: CASGPQGAFTEAFF
length: 15; size: -; V: TRBV6-5; J: TRBJ2-2; CDR3: CASSYPAGGPGELFF
length: 14; size: -; V: TRBV19; J: TRBJ1-2; CDR3: CASTLGQGNYGYTF
length: 15; size: -; V: TRBV27; J: TRBJ1-6; CDR3: CASSFPGFYNSPLHF
length: 13; size: -; V: TRBV4-3; J: TRBJ2-3; CDR3: CASSPGTADTQYF
length: 14; size: -; V: TRBV24-1; J: TRBJ2-7; CDR3: CATSDGGGSGEQYF
length: 14; size: -; V: TRBV2; J: TRBJ2-7; CDR3: CASKGTTSSYEQYF
length: 14; size: -; V: TRBV29-1; J: TRBJ1-2; CDR3: CSGETVGTYYGYTF
length: 13; size: -; V: TRBV19; J: TRBJ2-7; CDR3: CASSLAGGYEQYF
length: 16; size: -; V: TRBV6-1; J: TRBJ2-3; CDR3: CASSAQLAGATDTQYF
length: 16; size: few; V: TRBV10-3; J: TRBJ1-2; CDR3: CAISESKGQGSYGYTF
length: 12; size: -; V: TRBV2; J: TRBJ2-7; CDR3: CASGQETYEQYF
length: 15; size: -; V: TRBV2; J: TRBJ2-2; CDR3: CASSDRGMGTGELFF